This TCR beta chain was retrieved from a study of tumor-infiltrating lymphocytes in primary liver carcinoma. Study findings and constraints: Tumor-adjacent and tumor-blood pairs showed less overlap than tumor region pairs.

Comments on this clonotype: The antigen is unknown.

Unsorted bulk tissue, roughly 20-32 mg of it, served as the source for co-extraction of RNA and DNA. Those sampled were patients whose primary liver carcinoma was treated by surgical resection. From about 530 ng total RNA, TCR beta cDNA was generated with a primer in the constant region. Researchers made the TCR beta libraries by running three nested multiplex PCR rounds with slightly modified ARM-PCR. TCRdb fed the multiplex PCR reads into MiXCR, producing one record per CDR3 protein. The sample lists roughly 55,000 distinct CDR3 sequences; 60% to 85% were seen once. The TCR sequence derives from a man aged 35 to 55 with primary liver carcinoma and hepatitis B virus infection. Source material: liver tumor tissue from sampling region 2. The subset: tumor region T2, inferior pole.

The CDR3 reads CASSQDPAQGAGAEAFF. The CDR3 bases are TGTGCCAGCAGCCAAGATCCGGCGCAGGGGGCTGGCGCTGAAGCTTTCTTT. This rearrangement joins TRBV4-2 to TRBJ1-1; 8 nucleotides match TRBD1. Unmatched junction bases numbered 12, after V lost 0 bases and J lost 6 bases. CDR1 LGHNA and CDR2 YNFKEQ come from the germline V gene. The CDR3 extends over 17 amino acids.